What follows is one T cell receptor beta chain and its context. The sample comes from a study of blood T cell repertoires in COVID-19. Whole-study context: Collection of acute and convalescent COVID-19 samples took place in the United States, Italy and Spain. From T cells, B-cell-depleted T cells, or PBMCs came the material, which was cDNA or gDNA.

The V segment lost 2 bases and the J segment 8 bases; nucleotides outside the gene matches: 4. This CDR3 is 14 amino acids long. Germline-derived CDR1 and CDR2 are GTSNPN and SVGIG (reference sequence). Per the authors' pipeline: Counts of nucleated cells, estimated from reference gene primer amplification, were obtained. TCRdb keeps only in-frame clones here, not all; method: immunoSEQ multiplex PCR. V and J calls and clone size come straight from that table; D and trimming were deduced from the DNA. Of 95,000 to 120,000 clones in the sample, about two thirds are singletons; the top ten hold 1.5% to 2%.

This receptor was identified in a woman aged 40 to 50 with acute or convalescent COVID-19. The genes are TRBV30 and TRBJ2-1; 12 positions match TRBD1. The specimen sequenced was peripheral blood. The CDR3 is CAWSRGQGADEQFF. The CDR3 nucleotides read TGTGCCTGGAGTCGGGGACAGGGGGCGGATGAGCAGTTCTTC.